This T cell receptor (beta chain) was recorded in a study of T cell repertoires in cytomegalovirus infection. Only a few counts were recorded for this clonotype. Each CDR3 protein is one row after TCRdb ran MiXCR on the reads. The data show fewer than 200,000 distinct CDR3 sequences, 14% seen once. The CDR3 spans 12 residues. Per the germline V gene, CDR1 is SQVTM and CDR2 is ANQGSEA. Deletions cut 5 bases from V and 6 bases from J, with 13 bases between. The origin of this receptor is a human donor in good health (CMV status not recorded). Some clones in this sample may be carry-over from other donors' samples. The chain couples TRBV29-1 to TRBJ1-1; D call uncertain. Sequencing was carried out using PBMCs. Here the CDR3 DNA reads TGCAGCGTTACCGCGGGCCACGCTGAAGCTTTCTTT. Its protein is CSVTAGHAEAFF.